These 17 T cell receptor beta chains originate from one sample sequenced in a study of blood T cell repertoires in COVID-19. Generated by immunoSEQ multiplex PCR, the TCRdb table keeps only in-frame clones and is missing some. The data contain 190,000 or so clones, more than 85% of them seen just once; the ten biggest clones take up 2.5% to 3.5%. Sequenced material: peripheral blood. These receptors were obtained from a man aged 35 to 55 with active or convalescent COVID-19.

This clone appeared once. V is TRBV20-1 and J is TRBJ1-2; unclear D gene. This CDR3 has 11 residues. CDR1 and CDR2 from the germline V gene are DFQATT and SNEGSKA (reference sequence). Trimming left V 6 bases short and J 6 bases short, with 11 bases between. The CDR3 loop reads CSATPSDGYTF. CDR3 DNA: TGCAGTGCCACCCCCAGCGATGGCTACACCTTC.

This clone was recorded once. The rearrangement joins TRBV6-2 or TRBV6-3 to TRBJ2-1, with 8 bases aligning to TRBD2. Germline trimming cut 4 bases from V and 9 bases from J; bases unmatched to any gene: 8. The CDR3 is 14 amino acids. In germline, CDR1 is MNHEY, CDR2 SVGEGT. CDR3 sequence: CASSSAGAPPEQFF. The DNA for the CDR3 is TGTGCCAGCAGTTCAGCGGGGGCTCCGCCTGAGCAGTTCTTC.

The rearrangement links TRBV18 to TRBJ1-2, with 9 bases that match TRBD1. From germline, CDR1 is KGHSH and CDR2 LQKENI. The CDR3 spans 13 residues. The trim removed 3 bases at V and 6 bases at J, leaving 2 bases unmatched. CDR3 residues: CASSPDRGNGYTF. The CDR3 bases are TGTGCCAGCTCACCGGACAGGGGAAATGGCTACACCTTC.

CDR3 sequence reads: CASSRAGGRNTEAFF. Here the CDR3 DNA reads TGTGCCAGCAGCCGCGCAGGGGGGAGGAACACTGAAGCTTTCTTT. The V call is TRBV5-4, the J call TRBJ1-1, with 7 bases fitting TRBD1. Germline V gives CDR1 SGHNT, CDR2 YYREEE (reference sequence). This CDR3 region has 15 residues. After removal of 4 bases from V and 1 base from J, the junction contained 7 bases not matched to a gene.

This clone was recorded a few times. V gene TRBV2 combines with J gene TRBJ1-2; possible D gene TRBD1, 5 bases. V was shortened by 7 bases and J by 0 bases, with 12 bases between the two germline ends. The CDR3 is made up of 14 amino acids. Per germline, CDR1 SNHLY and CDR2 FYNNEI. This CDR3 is CASITGRANYGYTF. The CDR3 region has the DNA TGTGCCAGCATCACAGGCAGAGCTAACTATGGCTACACCTTC.

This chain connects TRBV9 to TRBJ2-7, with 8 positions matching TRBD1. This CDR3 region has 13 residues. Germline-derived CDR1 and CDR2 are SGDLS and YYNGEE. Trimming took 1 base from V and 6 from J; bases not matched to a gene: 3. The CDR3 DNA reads TGTGCCAGCAGCGTAACCCAGGGGGCCGAGCAGTACTTC. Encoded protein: CASSVTQGAEQYF.

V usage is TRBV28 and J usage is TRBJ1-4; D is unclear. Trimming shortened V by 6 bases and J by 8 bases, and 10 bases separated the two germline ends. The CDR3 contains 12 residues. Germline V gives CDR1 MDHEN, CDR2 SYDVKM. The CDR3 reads CASSFRSEKLFF. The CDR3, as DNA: TGTGCCAGCAGCTTTCGAAGCGAAAAACTGTTTTTT.

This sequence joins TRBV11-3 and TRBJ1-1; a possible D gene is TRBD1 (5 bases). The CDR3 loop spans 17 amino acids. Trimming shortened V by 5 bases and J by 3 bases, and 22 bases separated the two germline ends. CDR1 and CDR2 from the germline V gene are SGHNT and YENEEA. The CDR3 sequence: CASSDNRIRGVDTEAFF. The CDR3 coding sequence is TGTGCCAGCAGCGACAACAGGATTCGGGGGGTGGACACTGAAGCTTTCTTT.

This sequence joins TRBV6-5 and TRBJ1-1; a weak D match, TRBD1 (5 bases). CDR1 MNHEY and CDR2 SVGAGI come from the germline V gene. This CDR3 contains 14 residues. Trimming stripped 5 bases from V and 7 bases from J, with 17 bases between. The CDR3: CASSRSRAIGEAFF. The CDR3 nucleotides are TGTGCCAGCAGTAGAAGCAGGGCAATCGGTGAAGCTTTCTTT.

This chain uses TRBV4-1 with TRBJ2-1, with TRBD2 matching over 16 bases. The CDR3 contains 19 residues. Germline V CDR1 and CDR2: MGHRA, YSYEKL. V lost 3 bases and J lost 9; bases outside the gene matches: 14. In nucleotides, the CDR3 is TGCGCCAGCAGCCATGCCTTGACCGGGACTAGCGGGGGGGCAGGTGAGCAGTTCTTC. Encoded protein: CASSHALTGTSGGAGEQFF.

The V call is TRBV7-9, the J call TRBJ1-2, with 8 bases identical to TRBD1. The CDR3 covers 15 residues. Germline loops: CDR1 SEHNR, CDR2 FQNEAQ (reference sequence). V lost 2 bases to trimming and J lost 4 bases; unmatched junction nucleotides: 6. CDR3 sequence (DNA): TGTGCCAGCAGCTTATACGCAGGGGGCGGCTATGGCTACACCTTC. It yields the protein CASSLYAGGGYGYTF. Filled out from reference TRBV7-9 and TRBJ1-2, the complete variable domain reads DTGVSQNPRHKITKRGQNVTFRCDPISEHNRLYWYRQTLGQGPEFLTYFQNEAQLEKSRLLSDRFSAERPKGSFSTLEIQRTEQGDSAMYLCASSLYAGGGYGYTFGSGTRLTVV.

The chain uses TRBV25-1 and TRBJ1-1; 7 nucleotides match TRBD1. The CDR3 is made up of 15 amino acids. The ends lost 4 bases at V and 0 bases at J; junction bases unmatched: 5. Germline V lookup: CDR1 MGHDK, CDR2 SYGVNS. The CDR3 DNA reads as TGTGCCAGCAGTGGATCGGGACAGCTGAACACTGAAGCTTTCTTT. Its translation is CASSGSGQLNTEAFF.

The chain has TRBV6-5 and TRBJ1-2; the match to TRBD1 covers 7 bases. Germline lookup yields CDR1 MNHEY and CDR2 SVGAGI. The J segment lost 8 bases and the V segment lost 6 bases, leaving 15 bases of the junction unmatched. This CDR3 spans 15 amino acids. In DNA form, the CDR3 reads TGTGCCAGCAGCCAGGACACAGGGGTCCCTACCGGCTACACCTTC. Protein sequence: CASSQDTGVPTGYTF.

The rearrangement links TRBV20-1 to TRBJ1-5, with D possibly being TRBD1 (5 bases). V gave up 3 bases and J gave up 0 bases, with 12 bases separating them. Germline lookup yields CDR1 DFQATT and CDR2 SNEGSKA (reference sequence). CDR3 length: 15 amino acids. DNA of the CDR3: TGCAGTGCTAGTGAGGGGCGCTATAGCAATCAGCCCCAGCATTTT. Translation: CSASEGRYSNQPQHF.

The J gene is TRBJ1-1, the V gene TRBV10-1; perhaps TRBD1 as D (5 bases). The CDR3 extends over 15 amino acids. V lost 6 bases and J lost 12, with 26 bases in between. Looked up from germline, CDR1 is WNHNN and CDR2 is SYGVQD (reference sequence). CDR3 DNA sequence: TGCGCCAGCAGCGAGAACCGCGGGGGTGGGATCGTAACTTTCTTT. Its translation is CASSENRGGGIVTFF.

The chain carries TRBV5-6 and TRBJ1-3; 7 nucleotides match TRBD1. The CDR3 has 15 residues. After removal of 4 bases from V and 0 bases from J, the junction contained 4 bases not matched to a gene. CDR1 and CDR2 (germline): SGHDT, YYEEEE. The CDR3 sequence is CASSQGGRSGNTIYF. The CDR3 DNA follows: TGTGCCAGCAGCCAAGGGGGCCGCTCTGGAAACACCATATATTTT.

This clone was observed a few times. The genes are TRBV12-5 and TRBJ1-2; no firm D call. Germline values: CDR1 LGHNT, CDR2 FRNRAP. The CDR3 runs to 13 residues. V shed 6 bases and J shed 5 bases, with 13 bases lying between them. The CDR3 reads CASGSPAAYGYTF. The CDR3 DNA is TGTGCTAGTGGATCCCCGGCAGCGTATGGCTACACCTTC.